This passage covers 27 T cell receptor beta chains from one sample sequenced in a study of blood T cells in healthy people across ages. Through a sample-barcoded 5' primer and a J-beta primer mix, a second PCR was run for roughly 6 to 11 cycles. Each CDR3 protein is one row after TCRdb ran MiXCR on the 5' RACE reads. The data show 1.5 million to 2 million distinct CDR3 sequences, roughly 28% seen once. The source material was blood. Receptors were obtained from a woman in her twenties or thirties in good health.

This clonotype was counted between two and nine times. V is TRBV2 and J is TRBJ2-1; D is undetermined. CDR3 length: 16 residues. The V end was cut by 2 bases, the J end by 4 bases, with 15 bases between. Germline V gene data show CDR1 as SNHLY and CDR2 as FYNNEI. The CDR3 coding sequence is TGTGCCAGCAGTGAATGGAGACGGACCACTTACAATGAGCAGTTCTTC. Translation gives CASSEWRRTTYNEQFF.

Comment on this clonotype: Being one base from a much bigger clone, this may be a read error. The CDR3 end shows no conserved phenylalanine or tryptophan, and so a read error is likely. This sequence joins TRBV20-1 and TRBJ1-5, with 7 bases fitting TRBD1. With V trimmed by 5 bases and J by 1 base, 5 bases remained unmatched. Per the germline V gene, CDR1 is DFQATT and CDR2 is SNEGSKA (reference sequence). The CDR3 runs 14 residues. Written as DNA, the CDR3 is TGCAGTGCTCGTCGACAGGGAAGCAATCAGCCCCAGCATCTT. Encoded protein: CSARRQGSNQPQHL.

This chain links TRBV20-1 with TRBJ1-5; D call uncertain. This CDR3 has 13 amino acids. Germline values: CDR1 DFQATT, CDR2 SNEGSKA (reference sequence). The V end lost 6 bases, the J end lost 2 bases, and 11 bases lay between the germline ends. The CDR3 region is CSALGMGNQPQHF. The DNA for the CDR3 is TGCAGTGCCCTTGGGATGGGCAATCAGCCCCAGCATTTT.

A few counts support this clonotype. V usage is TRBV20-1 and J usage is TRBJ2-1, with 13 bases identical to TRBD2. The CDR3 runs to 16 residues. V gave up 8 bases and J gave up 5 bases; unmatched junction bases: 12. CDR1 is DFQATT and CDR2 is SNEGSKA in the germline V gene (reference sequence). CDR3 sequence (DNA): TGCAGTTCAACTAGCGGGAGGGCGGGGAGAAACAATGAGCAGTTCTTC. This codes for CSSTSGRAGRNNEQFF.

The gene calls are TRBV4-1 and TRBJ2-1; the D is unclear. The ends were cut back, 4 bases at V and 7 bases at J, with 11 bases in the middle. This CDR3 has 13 amino acids. Germline CDR1 MGHRA, CDR2 YSYEKL. In DNA form, the CDR3 reads TGCGCCAGCAGCCGCATTATCTTTAATGAGCAGTTCTTC. Translated, it gives CASSRIIFNEQFF.

Of note for this clonotype: One junction end does not reproduce the germline sequence, and a read error may be involved. The chain carries TRBV7-2 and TRBJ2-6, with TRBD1 matching over 8 bases. Germline lookup yields CDR1 SGHTA and CDR2 FQGNSA. CDR3 length equals 17 residues. DNA of the CDR3: TGTGTCAGCAGCCCCGGACAGGGTAGCTCTGGGGCCAACGTCCTGACTTTC. Its protein product is CVSSPGQGSSGANVLTF.

The genes are TRBV6-2 or TRBV6-3 and TRBJ2-7; D might be TRBD1 or TRBD2, each matching 5 bases. The germline V gene has CDR1 MNHEY and CDR2 SVGEGT. This CDR3 comprises 16 residues. Trimming left V 5 bases short and J 0 bases short, with 17 bases between. Written as DNA, the CDR3 is TGTGCCAGCAGTCGAACGGGACCACCGGGCTCCTACGAGCAGTACTTC. It codes for CASSRTGPPGSYEQYF.

The rearrangement links TRBV15 to TRBJ1-1, with D uncertain. The CDR3 loop spans 15 amino acids. Between the trimmed V and J ends, which lost 1 base and 3 bases, there was a span of 12 bases. The germline CDR1 and CDR2 sequences are LNHNV and YYDKDF (reference sequence). In DNA, the CDR3 is TGTGCCACCAGCAGAGGTACCCCCGGGTACACTGAAGCTTTCTTT. Encoded protein: CATSRGTPGYTEAFF.

This clonotype occurred a few times. The gene calls are TRBV18 and TRBJ2-7, with TRBD2 identical over 10 bases. Losses at the gene ends were 3 bases for V and 7 bases for J; bases not matched to a gene: 12. This CDR3 has 16 amino acids. CDR1 and CDR2 from the germline V gene are KGHSH and LQKENI. The CDR3, as DNA: TGTGCCAGCTCACCTATAAGGCTAGCGGGAGTAAGGGAGCAGTACTTC. Translated, it gives CASSPIRLAGVREQYF.

The rearrangement uses TRBV5-1 and TRBJ1-2, with D perhaps matching TRBD1 (5 bases). The V gene's germline CDR1 is SGHRS and CDR2 YFSETQ. This CDR3 is built from 15 residues. V was pared by 7 bases and J by 3 bases, with 19 bases between. DNA of the CDR3: TGCGCCAGCGGATCGGGGGGAGGCTTTGACTATGGCTACACCTTC. Its protein product is CASGSGGGFDYGYTF.

V gene TRBV21-1 combines with J gene TRBJ1-2; no check of the table's D call, TRBD1, against the DNA was made. TRBV21-1 is given as a pseudogene. The CDR3 length is 16 residues. The CDR3 reads CAGSKRGRTGIYGYTF. CDR3 DNA: TGTGCCGGCAGCAAAAGGGGTAGGACAGGGATCTATGGCTACACCTTC.

This clonotype was seen a handful of times. V and J are TRBV12-3 or TRBV12-4 and TRBJ2-5; weak D call: TRBD2 (6 bases). The CDR3 is 15 residues long. V was cut by 6 bases and J by 2 bases, with 16 bases left in between. This CDR3 reads CASSPPGGPQETQYF. CDR3 nucleotide sequence: TGTGCCAGCAGCCCTCCCGGAGGGCCACAAGAGACCCAGTACTTC.

At least ten counts were recorded for this clonotype. The chain has TRBV20-1 and TRBJ2-1; TRBD2 matches at 9 bases. The J segment lost 1 base and the V segment lost 6 bases, leaving 13 bases of the junction unmatched. The CDR3 totals 17 residues. Germline values: CDR1 DFQATT, CDR2 SNEGSKA (reference sequence). The CDR3 DNA sequence: TGCAGTGCCACGGGGGGTAGCGGGAGAGTTTCCTACAATGAGCAGTTCTTC. Translating gives CSATGGSGRVSYNEQFF.

The chain links TRBV2 to TRBJ2-4; D is undetermined. Gene TRBJ2-7 matches the end of the DNA better, so the J call may be wrong. This CDR3 is 13 amino acids long. Germline loops: CDR1 SNHLY, CDR2 FYNNEI. CDR3 coding DNA: TGTGCCAGCAGTGAAAGTGATGGGGACGAGCAGTACTTC. This sequence encodes CASSESDGDEQYF.

The sample holds a few counts of this clonotype. The chain combines TRBV20-1 with TRBJ2-1; TRBD1 aligns across 9 bases. The ends lost 6 bases at V and 10 bases at J; junction bases unmatched: 13. Germline V gene lookup returns CDR1 DFQATT and CDR2 SNEGSKA (reference sequence). This CDR3 region has 14 residues. This CDR3 reads CSAPRQGVLHEQFF. DNA of the CDR3: TGCAGTGCACCCCGACAGGGGGTTCTTCACGAGCAGTTCTTC.

Only a few counts were recorded for this clonotype. The J gene is TRBJ2-5, the V gene TRBV2; D could derive from TRBD1 or TRBD2 (6 bases each). The V end was cut by 6 bases, the J end by 5 bases, with 16 bases between. Germline CDR1 is SNHLY and CDR2 is FYNNEI. The CDR3 is 14 amino acids. The CDR3 loop is CASSGEGGEETQYF. The CDR3 DNA is TGTGCCAGCAGCGGTGAGGGGGGCGAGGAGACCCAGTACTTC.

In its sample, this clonotype was seen once. This chain links TRBV7-2 with TRBJ2-7, with 14 bases fitting TRBD2. The V segment lost 5 bases and the J segment 6 bases; nucleotides outside the gene matches: 9. Per the germline V gene, CDR1 is SGHTA and CDR2 is FQGNSA. This CDR3 has 16 amino acids. The CDR3 sequence is CASSPVGTSGSREQYF. The CDR3 DNA reads TGTGCCAGCAGCCCAGTCGGGACTAGCGGGAGTCGCGAGCAGTACTTC.

The chain recombines TRBV20-1 with TRBJ2-7; D is perhaps TRBD2 (8 bases). Trimming pared 0 bases from V and 2 bases from J, leaving 17 bases between. The CDR3 loop spans 16 amino acids. Germline CDR1 reads DFQATT; CDR2 reads SNEGSKA (reference sequence). This CDR3 reads CSARDRISGTAYEQYF. The CDR3 region has the DNA TGCAGTGCTAGAGATCGTATTAGCGGGACAGCCTACGAGCAGTACTTC.

This clonotype appeared a few times. CDR3 protein: CASSLARGVYNEQFF. The DNA of the CDR3 is TGTGCCAGCAGCTTAGCTCGGGGGGTATACAATGAGCAGTTCTTC. The V call is TRBV7-9, the J call TRBJ2-1, with 7 bases lining up with TRBD2. Germline V gene lookup returns CDR1 SEHNR and CDR2 FQNEAQ (reference sequence). The CDR3 runs to 15 residues. V shed 0 bases and J 4 bases; nucleotides not matched to a gene: 3.

The count of this clonotype is one. The chain carries TRBV24-1 and TRBJ1-5; D is unresolved. This CDR3 is built from 15 residues. CDR1 and CDR2 from the germline V gene are KGHDR and SFDVKD. V was trimmed by 4 bases and J by 4 bases, leaving 13 bases between them. The CDR3 here is CATSDTRSTNQPQHF. In nucleotides, the CDR3 is TGTGCCACCAGTGACACCCGTTCTACTAATCAGCCCCAGCATTTT.

There are a few counts of this clonotype. The junction differs from germline at one of its ends, possibly a read error. The rearrangement joins TRBV7-2 to TRBJ2-1; D is ambiguous. CDR1 and CDR2 from the germline V gene are SGHTA and FQGNSA. The CDR3 runs to 11 residues. The CDR3 DNA is TGTGCCAGCAGTTTAGTTTCCCAGCGGTTCTTC. Translation gives CASSLVSQRFF. The full variable domain, its missing parts supplied by reference TRBV7-2 and TRBJ2-1, is GAGVSQSPSNKVTEKGKDVELRCDPISGHTALYWYRQSLGQGLEFLIYFQGNSAPDKSGLPSDRFSAERTGGSVSTLTIQRTQQEDSAVYLCASSLVSQRFFGPGTRLTVL.

The CDR3 DNA reads as TGTGCCAGCGGACTAGCTGGAGGTGGCGAGACCCAGTACTTC. This encodes CASGLAGGGETQYF. The J gene is TRBJ2-5, the V gene TRBV6-6; 8 nucleotides match TRBD2. Unmatched junction bases numbered 10, after V lost 8 bases and J lost 5 bases. The germline V gene has CDR1 MNHNY and CDR2 SVGAGI (reference sequence). The CDR3 spans 14 residues.

This clonotype has ten or more counts. The rearrangement uses TRBV7-2 and TRBJ2-7; D is possibly TRBD2 (5 bases). The V gene's germline CDR1 is SGHTA and CDR2 FQGNSA. Deletions cut 1 base from V and 2 bases from J, with 9 bases between. The CDR3 has 14 residues. The DNA of the CDR3 is TGTGCCAGCAGCTTAGGAGGGAAACCCTACGAGCAGTACTTC. Its protein is CASSLGGKPYEQYF.

This clonotype showed up many times. V usage is TRBV29-1 and J usage is TRBJ1-1; D unresolved. Looked up from germline, CDR1 is SQVTM and CDR2 is ANQGSEA. The CDR3 has 12 residues. Trimming shortened V by 6 bases and J by 7 bases, and 15 bases separated the two germline ends. CDR3 nucleotides: TGCAGCGTCGACCTGGTGGGCGGTGAAGCTTTCTTT. It is translated as CSVDLVGGEAFF.

A word on this clonotype: An end of the junction differs from the germline gene, which may be a read error. The chain uses TRBV20-1 and TRBJ2-1; 11 bases fit TRBD2. Germline CDR1 is DFQATT and CDR2 is SNEGSKA (reference sequence). The CDR3 length is 15 residues. This CDR3 reads CSAFSPGLADNEQFF. The CDR3 DNA reads as TGCAGTGCCTTCTCACCGGGACTAGCGGACAATGAACAGTTCTTC.

This clonotype was observed a handful of times. The chain carries TRBV4-1 and TRBJ2-7; the D gene could be TRBD1 or TRBD2 (5 bases each). The germline CDR1 and CDR2 sequences are MGHRA and YSYEKL. The CDR3 contains 14 residues. V gave up 2 bases and J gave up 0 bases, with 8 bases separating them. CDR3 amino acids: CASSQWDASYEQYF. CDR3 nucleotides: TGCGCCAGCAGCCAATGGGACGCCTCCTACGAGCAGTACTTC.

This clonotype has only a few counts. This CDR3 is CASSPGFSSYEQYF. The DNA for the CDR3 is TGTGCCAGCTCACCGGGGTTTAGTTCCTACGAGCAGTACTTC. V usage is TRBV18 and J usage is TRBJ2-7, with no clear D. The V end was cut by 3 bases, the J end by 1 base, with 10 bases between. The CDR3 is 14 residues long. Germline V gene sequence: CDR1 KGHSH, CDR2 LQKENI.